The 17 T cell receptor beta chains given below trace back to one sample, sequenced in a study of blood T cell repertoires in COVID-19. The assay was immunoSEQ multiplex PCR, and TCRdb's table has in-frame clones only and misses some. The table lists about 210,000 clones, under 90% of them singletons. Sequencing input: peripheral blood. The receptors were sampled from a woman of 80 years or more with COVID-19, enrolled during active disease.

The chain joins TRBV7-3 to TRBJ2-3; 8 nucleotides align to TRBD1. V shed 4 bases and J 0 bases; nucleotides not matched to a gene: 6. There are 16 residues in the CDR3. Per germline, CDR1 SGHTA and CDR2 FQGTGA. As DNA, the CDR3 is TGTGCCAGCAGCTGGACAGGGAGACCTAGCACAGATACGCAGTATTTT. This gives the protein CASSWTGRPSTDTQYF.

J is TRBJ1-2 and V is TRBV19, with D maybe TRBD1 (6 bases). The CDR3 totals 13 residues. V was shortened by 3 bases and J by 8 bases, with 13 bases between the two germline ends. CDR1 and CDR2 from the germline V gene are LNHDA and SQIVND (reference sequence). Written as DNA, the CDR3 is TGTGCCAGTAGTATTCAGGGGCTCGAAGGCTACACCTTC. Its protein is CASSIQGLEGYTF.

V gene TRBV7-2 combines with J gene TRBJ2-3; TRBD2 agrees at 16 bases. Trimming cost V 4 bases and J 6 bases; bases outside gene matches: 1. Per germline, CDR1 SGHTA and CDR2 FQGNSA. The CDR3 is 15 residues long. For the CDR3, the DNA is TGTGCCAGCAGCTCGGGACTAGCGGGGGGGGATACGCAGTATTTT. Translation: CASSSGLAGGDTQYF.

This clone was recorded only once. The chain uses TRBV13 and TRBJ2-3, with D possibly being TRBD1 (5 bases). Between the trimmed V and J ends, which lost 5 bases and 2 bases, there was a span of 17 bases. The CDR3 totals 16 residues. The germline V gene has CDR1 PRHDT and CDR2 FYEKMQ (reference sequence). CDR3 nucleotides: TGTGCCAGCAGCCAGAAGGGGATCCTCGACACAGATACGCAGTATTTT. Translating gives CASSQKGILDTDTQYF.

This chain joins TRBV6-1 and TRBJ2-7; maybe TRBD1 (5 bases). The CDR3 runs 14 residues. The germline V and J ends were trimmed by 1 base and 1 base, with 8 bases remaining between them. The germline V gene encodes CDR1 MNHNS and CDR2 SASEGT. CDR3 amino acids: CASSEGYRSYEQYV. The CDR3 DNA follows: TGTGCCAGCAGTGAAGGGTACAGGTCCTACGAGCAGTACGTC.

The CDR3 DNA reads TGTGCCAGCAGCCCTCTAGCGGGGGTTATCTACAATGAGCAGTTCTTC. Translating gives CASSPLAGVIYNEQFF. The V call is TRBV14, the J call TRBJ2-1; 10 positions agree with TRBD2. The CDR3 spans 16 residues. CDR1 is SGHDN and CDR2 is FVKESK in the germline V gene. The V and J ends lost 4 bases and 3 bases, in that order; junction bases with no gene match: 6.

This chain connects TRBV20-1 to TRBJ1-1; D possibly corresponds to TRBD1 (5 bases). CDR3 length equals 14 residues. With 3 bases removed from V and 1 base from J, the gap between germline ends came to 12 bases. CDR1 is DFQATT and CDR2 is SNEGSKA in the germline V gene (reference sequence). The CDR3: CSASGGGRNTEAFF. The CDR3 DNA reads as TGCAGTGCTAGTGGGGGAGGGAGGAACACTGAAGCTTTCTTT.

In the case of this clone: The same CDR3 can be traced to other DNA sequences in this sample. The chain links TRBV7-2 to TRBJ2-1; the match to TRBD2 covers 7 bases. Germline CDR1 is SGHTA and CDR2 is FQGNSA. The CDR3 has 15 amino acids. V gave up 2 bases and J gave up 0 bases; unmatched junction bases: 1. This CDR3 is CASSLTGGSYNEQFF. As DNA, the CDR3 is TGTGCCAGCAGCTTAACGGGGGGCTCCTACAATGAGCAGTTCTTC.

This clone has just one count. The V and J genes are TRBV4-1 and TRBJ1-2, with D tentatively TRBD1 (5 bases). The CDR3 runs 15 residues. V lost 3 bases to trimming and J lost 4 bases, with 15 bases between them. Germline V gene lookup returns CDR1 MGHRA and CDR2 YSYEKL. The chain's CDR3 is CASSQDTYGIYGYTF. The CDR3 nucleotides are TGCGCCAGCAGCCAGGACACTTATGGAATCTATGGCTACACCTTC.

The CDR3 loop reads CASSLGVAGGPDTQYF. CDR3 DNA: TGTGCCAGCAGCTTAGGGGTAGCGGGGGGGCCAGATACGCAGTATTTT. The gene calls are TRBV7-2 and TRBJ2-3; 11 bases fit TRBD2. The CDR3 runs to 16 residues. CDR1 and CDR2 (germline): SGHTA, FQGNSA. The trim removed 1 base at V and 4 bases at J, leaving 4 bases unmatched. Full variable domain (outside the CDR3, taken from reference TRBV7-2 and TRBJ2-3): GAGVSQSPSNKVTEKGKDVELRCDPISGHTALYWYRQSLGQGLEFLIYFQGNSAPDKSGLPSDRFSAERTGGSVSTLTIQRTQQEDSAVYLCASSLGVAGGPDTQYFGPGTRLTVL.

V and J are TRBV4-2 and TRBJ1-2; TRBD1 agrees at 10 bases. Trimming cost V 0 bases and J 6 bases; bases outside gene matches: 4. CDR1 LGHNA and CDR2 YNFKEQ come from the germline V gene. The CDR3 runs 15 residues. The DNA for the CDR3 is TGTGCCAGCAGCCAAGATGTGGGGACAGGGGATGGCTACACCTTC. It translates to CASSQDVGTGDGYTF.

V usage is TRBV5-4 and J usage is TRBJ1-6; maybe TRBD1 (6 bases). Trimming removed 0 bases at V and 5 bases at J, with 6 bases between. This CDR3 has 14 amino acids. Germline V gene sequence: CDR1 SGHNT, CDR2 YYREEE (reference sequence). CDR3 sequence: CASSLDRDNSPLHF. CDR3 sequence (DNA): TGTGCCAGCAGCTTGGACAGGGATAATTCACCCCTCCACTTT.

This clone has a single count. The chain employs TRBV29-1 and TRBJ1-2; TRBD1 matches 8 bases. This CDR3 is 14 amino acids long. Germline CDR1 reads SQVTM; CDR2 reads ANQGSEA. After removal of 7 bases from V and 1 base from J, the junction contained 8 bases not matched to a gene. CDR3 sequence reads: CSARRGQDNYGYTF. The CDR3 DNA reads TGCAGCGCTCGCCGGGGACAGGATAACTATGGCTACACCTTC.

The chain joins TRBV24-1 to TRBJ1-2, with 9 bases fitting TRBD1. V lost 0 bases and J lost 8; bases outside the gene matches: 3. Per the germline V gene, CDR1 is KGHDR and CDR2 is SFDVKD. This CDR3 region has 14 residues. CDR3 DNA: TGTGCCACCAGTGATTTGCGGGGGACAGGGGGCTACACCTTC. Translating it yields CATSDLRGTGGYTF.

V and J are TRBV5-4 and TRBJ1-2; 7 bases are a match to TRBD1. Germline V gives CDR1 SGHNT, CDR2 YYREEE (reference sequence). V shed 1 base, J shed 6 bases, and the junction held 9 bases outside the gene matches. The CDR3 runs 15 residues. CDR3 in DNA: TGTGCCAGCAGCTTGCCCTCGACAGGGCGGCATGGCTACACCTTC. This codes for CASSLPSTGRHGYTF.

J is TRBJ2-5 and V is TRBV2; 10 bases fit TRBD2. This CDR3 contains 15 residues. Germline V gene sequence: CDR1 SNHLY, CDR2 FYNNEI. V lost 5 bases, J lost 4 bases, and 7 bases stayed unmatched. This CDR3 reads CASSRLTSGVETQYF. CDR3 bases: TGTGCCAGCAGTCGCCTTACTAGCGGGGTAGAGACCCAGTACTTC.

The chain couples TRBV9 to TRBJ2-1, with D possibly being TRBD2 (5 bases). This CDR3 spans 13 amino acids. Per germline, CDR1 SGDLS and CDR2 YYNGEE. V lost 4 bases to trimming and J lost 9 bases, with 14 bases between them. For the CDR3, the DNA is TGTGCCAGCAGCACTGGAGTAGCGAGTGAGCAGTTCTTC. It is translated as CASSTGVASEQFF.